Listed here are 30 T cell receptor beta chains from one sample, sequenced in a study of lymphopenia after photon versus proton radiotherapy. Sequencing was performed with immunoSEQ multiplex PCR; in TCRdb, only in-frame clones are kept and a portion is missing. The sample yields about 45,000 clones, roughly 87% seen once. Sequencing used peripheral blood, obtained from a patient treated with photon-based radiotherapy. Every receptor here comes from a man in his forties with gastric cancer.

This chain links TRBV6-5 with TRBJ1-1; perhaps TRBD1 as D (5 bases). The ends were cut back, 2 bases at V and 1 base at J, with 8 bases in the middle. The CDR3 length is 14 residues. The V gene's germline CDR1 is MNHEY and CDR2 SVGAGI. CDR3 protein: CASSYLQGNTEAFF. The CDR3, as DNA: TGTGCCAGCAGTTACCTGCAGGGGAACACTGAAGCTTTCTTT.

The chain joins TRBV6-1 to TRBJ2-1; 8 bases map to TRBD1. The germline V gene encodes CDR1 MNHNS and CDR2 SASEGT. The CDR3 is 13 amino acids. The V and J ends lost 7 bases and 4 bases, in that order; junction bases with no gene match: 3. CDR3 bases: TGTGCCAGCAAGACAGGGGTTTACAATGAGCAGTTCTTC. This encodes CASKTGVYNEQFF.

Turning to this clone: The junction does not match germline at one end; this may be a read error. V usage is TRBV7-9 and J usage is TRBJ1-6; no clear D. The CDR3 runs to 13 residues. The germline CDR1 and CDR2 sequences are SEHNR and FQNEAQ (reference sequence). CDR3 nucleotides: TGTGCCAGCAACTTAGCTGGCCCCTATGCCCTCCACTTT. Protein sequence: CASNLAGPYALHF. Together with reference TRBV7-9 and TRBJ1-6, the CDR3 gives the full variable domain: DTGVSQNPRHKITKRGQNVTFRCDPISEHNRLYWYRQTLGQGPEFLTYFQNEAQLEKSRLLSDRFSAERPKGSFSTLEIQRTEQGDSAMYLCASNLAGPYALHFGNGTRLTVT.

CDR3 protein: CASSGDRSVGEKLFF. For the CDR3, the DNA is TGTGCCAGCAGCGGTGACAGGTCGGTAGGTGAAAAACTGTTTTTT. The chain couples TRBV9 to TRBJ1-4; possibly TRBD1 for D (6 bases). The V gene lost 3 bases and the J gene lost 7 bases, with 16 bases spanning the gap. CDR3 length: 15 amino acids. The germline gives CDR1 SGDLS, CDR2 YYNGEE. Combining the CDR3 with reference TRBV9 and TRBJ1-4 gives the whole variable domain DSGVTQTPKHLITATGQRVTLRCSPRSGDLSVYWYQQSLDQGLQFLIQYYNGEERAKGNILERFSAQQFPDLHSELNLSSLELGDSALYFCASSGDRSVGEKLFFGSGTQLSVL.

This chain links TRBV7-6 with TRBJ1-4; D possibly corresponds to TRBD1 (6 bases). Per the germline V gene, CDR1 is SGHVS and CDR2 is FNYEAQ. The germline V and J ends were trimmed by 0 bases and 8 bases, with 7 bases remaining between them. The CDR3 is 13 amino acids. The CDR3 nucleotides are TGTGCCAGCAGCTTAGCCCAGGGGGAAAAACTGTTTTTT. Translation gives CASSLAQGEKLFF.

V gene TRBV4-3 combines with J gene TRBJ1-1, with D tentatively TRBD1 (6 bases). V lost 5 bases and J 2 bases, leaving 15 bases between the germline ends. The germline gives CDR1 LGHNA, CDR2 YSLEER. This CDR3 spans 15 amino acids. The CDR3 DNA reads as TGCGCCAGCAGCGGCACTGGGGGGCCAAACACTGAAGCTTTCTTT. It specifies CASSGTGGPNTEAFF.

The chain joins TRBV30 to TRBJ1-1; no reliable D call. Trimming pared 0 bases from V and 1 base from J, leaving 12 bases between. Germline values: CDR1 GTSNPN, CDR2 SVGIG (reference sequence). The CDR3 spans 15 residues. CDR3 nucleotide sequence: TGTGCCTGGAGTGTAGATGGATACGGGAACACTGAAGCTTTCTTT. Translating gives CAWSVDGYGNTEAFF. The full variable domain, with the rest looked up from reference TRBV30 and TRBJ1-1, is SQTIHQWPATLVQPVGSPLSLECTVEGTSNPNLYWYRQAAGRGLQLLFYSVGIGQISSEVPQNLSASRPQDRQFILSSKKLLLSDSGFYLCAWSVDGYGNTEAFFGQGTRLTVV.

V usage is TRBV29-1 and J usage is TRBJ2-3, with 7 bases fitting TRBD2. The CDR3 is made up of 13 amino acids. Trimming at V came to 4 bases and at J to 6 bases, leaving 7 bases not matched to a gene. From germline, CDR1 is SQVTM and CDR2 ANQGSEA. The CDR3 sequence is CSVGGGSVDTQYF. CDR3 bases: TGCAGCGTTGGGGGGGGATCAGTCGATACGCAGTATTTT.

The V and J genes are TRBV18 and TRBJ1-1, with D maybe TRBD1 (5 bases). V lost 0 bases and J 3 bases, leaving 14 bases between the germline ends. The CDR3 sequence is 16 residues long. Per the germline V gene, CDR1 is KGHSH and CDR2 is LQKENI. CDR3 bases: TGTGCCAGCTCACCACCTGGCGGGGCTGGGGACACTGAAGCTTTCTTT. Its protein product is CASSPPGGAGDTEAFF.

CDR3 in DNA: TGTGCCAGCAGTGATCGACAGGGAAACTCAGGAGGCTACACCTTC. It translates to CASSDRQGNSGGYTF. The chain employs TRBV27 and TRBJ1-2; 7 bases match TRBD1. CDR1 is MNHEY and CDR2 is SMNVEV in the germline V gene (reference sequence). V shed 5 bases, J shed 8 bases, and the junction held 14 bases outside the gene matches. This CDR3 spans 15 amino acids.

For the CDR3, the DNA is TGTGCCAGCAGCTACCTACCGGGACAGGGGTCAGATACGCAGTATTTT. It is translated as CASSYLPGQGSDTQYF. This chain connects TRBV7-6 to TRBJ2-3; 10 nucleotides align to TRBD1. Germline V gene lookup returns CDR1 SGHVS and CDR2 FNYEAQ. This CDR3 is 16 amino acids long. Unmatched junction bases numbered 8, after V lost 4 bases and J lost 4 bases.

The V gene is TRBV6-5, the J gene TRBJ1-2; D is unclear. V lost 0 bases, J lost 4 bases, and 6 bases lay in between. Per the germline V gene, CDR1 is MNHEY and CDR2 is SVGAGI. This CDR3 comprises 13 residues. This CDR3 is CASSYSGTYGYTF. CDR3 DNA sequence: TGTGCCAGCAGTTACTCGGGCACCTATGGCTACACCTTC.

In this sample, this clone turned up once. The V gene is TRBV7-9, the J gene TRBJ2-3; tentatively, D is TRBD2 (6 bases). The V and J ends lost 5 bases and 3 bases respectively, with 18 bases between them. The CDR3 covers 16 residues. CDR1 is SEHNR and CDR2 is FQNEAQ in the germline V gene (reference sequence). CDR3 nucleotides: TGTGCCAGCAGCCAATGGGGAGGCCGGTTGACAGATACGCAGTATTTT. This gives the protein CASSQWGGRLTDTQYF.

The gene calls are TRBV7-2 and TRBJ2-1, with 10 bases fitting TRBD1. Germline CDR1 reads SGHTA; CDR2 reads FQGNSA. V lost 4 bases and J lost 3; bases outside the gene matches: 3. The CDR3 loop spans 15 amino acids. Here the CDR3 reads CASSSDRGHYNEQFF. The DNA of the CDR3 is TGTGCCAGCAGCTCCGACAGGGGGCACTACAATGAGCAGTTCTTC.

The V gene is TRBV25-1, the J gene TRBJ2-7; TRBD1 might be the D (5 bases). Germline CDR1 and CDR2: MGHDK and SYGVNS. Trimming cost V 3 bases and J 1 base, with 16 bases left between them. The CDR3 is made up of 16 amino acids. The CDR3 bases are TGTGCCAGCAGTGACCCCGCAGGCAGGGATTCCTACGAGCAGTACTTC. It is translated as CASSDPAGRDSYEQYF.

The chain combines TRBV18 with TRBJ2-3, with unresolved D. CDR3 length equals 17 residues. V lost 3 bases to trimming and J lost 1 base, with 17 bases between them. In germline, CDR1 is KGHSH, CDR2 LQKENI. This CDR3 is CASSPKLKGTGTDTQYF. DNA for the CDR3: TGTGCCAGCTCACCGAAGTTGAAGGGAACGGGCACAGATACGCAGTATTTT.

The rearrangement links TRBV11-2 to TRBJ2-3; 8 bases match TRBD1. The ends lost 6 bases at V and 4 bases at J; junction bases unmatched: 6. The V gene's germline CDR1 is SGHAT and CDR2 FQNNGV. The CDR3 consists of 14 residues. CDR3 loop: CASSWTGTADTQYF. CDR3 DNA: TGTGCCAGCAGTTGGACAGGGACGGCAGATACGCAGTATTTT. The variable domain in full, completed from reference TRBV11-2 and TRBJ2-3, reads EAGVAQSPRYKIIEKRQSVAFWCNPISGHATLYWYQQILGQGPKLLIQFQNNGVVDDSQLPKDRFSAERLKGVDSTLKIQPAKLEDSAVYLCASSWTGTADTQYFGPGTRLTVL.

The chain has TRBV9 and TRBJ2-2; D may be TRBD1 or TRBD2 (6 bases each). The CDR3 has 16 amino acids. Germline CDR1 SGDLS, CDR2 YYNGEE. Between the trimmed V and J ends, which lost 0 bases and 4 bases, there was a span of 13 bases. CDR3 bases: TGTGCCAGCAGCGTAGGAGGGGGGAGGACCACCGGGGAGCTGTTTTTT. It translates to CASSVGGGRTTGELFF.

The chain carries TRBV2 and TRBJ2-7, with 9 bases fitting TRBD1. The V gene end was trimmed by 6 bases and the J gene end by 2 bases; junction bases not matched to a gene: 2. Germline V lookup: CDR1 SNHLY, CDR2 FYNNEI. This CDR3 is built from 13 residues. CDR3 sequence: CASRGTGTYEQYF. CDR3 nucleotides: TGTGCCAGCAGGGGGACAGGGACCTACGAGCAGTACTTC.

This clone was observed a handful of times. V gene TRBV9 combines with J gene TRBJ2-2; D remains ambiguous. Per the germline V gene, CDR1 is SGDLS and CDR2 is YYNGEE. With 3 bases removed from V and 4 bases from J, the gap between germline ends came to 13 bases. This CDR3 is built from 15 residues. In DNA, the CDR3 is TGTGCCAGCAGCGGAATAGTGGTCGGCACCGGGGAGCTGTTTTTT. It translates to CASSGIVVGTGELFF.

The genes are TRBV27 and TRBJ2-1, with a possible D match to TRBD2 (6 bases). The CDR3 consists of 15 residues. Germline values: CDR1 MNHEY, CDR2 SMNVEV (reference sequence). Deletions cut 2 bases from V and 9 bases from J, with 17 bases between. In nucleotides, the CDR3 is TGTGCCAGCAGTTTAACCGGAGGGGCGGGTGGTGAGCAGTTCTTC. Its protein product is CASSLTGGAGGEQFF.

CDR3 residues: CASSEPQAIYEQYF. CDR3 coding DNA: TGTGCCAGCAGTGAACCCCAGGCGATCTACGAGCAGTACTTC. The chain links TRBV25-1 to TRBJ2-7, with no clear D. Germline CDR1 MGHDK, CDR2 SYGVNS. V shed 2 bases and J shed 3 bases, with 11 bases lying between them. CDR3 length equals 14 residues.

V gene TRBV9 combines with J gene TRBJ1-2, with TRBD1 matching 8 bases. V lost 4 bases to trimming and J lost 8 bases; unmatched junction nucleotides: 1. CDR3 length: 11 residues. Germline V lookup: CDR1 SGDLS, CDR2 YYNGEE. The chain's CDR3 is CASSRQGGYTF. CDR3 bases: TGTGCCAGCAGCCGACAGGGGGGCTACACCTTC.

J is TRBJ1-1 and V is TRBV30; no firm D call. V shed 5 bases and J shed 2 bases, with 9 bases lying between them. The CDR3 runs to 12 residues. Germline CDR1 and CDR2: GTSNPN and SVGIG (reference sequence). The CDR3: CAWADGNTEAFF. The CDR3 region has the DNA TGTGCCTGGGCGGACGGAAACACTGAAGCTTTCTTT.

In its sample, this clone was seen once. The chain has TRBV5-5 and TRBJ2-4; D gene uncertain. This CDR3 has 14 residues. The V end lost 0 bases, the J end lost 0 bases, and 4 bases lay between the germline ends. CDR1 SGHKS and CDR2 YYEKEE come from the germline V gene (reference sequence). This chain's CDR3 is CASSLGGAKNIQYF. The CDR3 bases are TGTGCCAGCAGCTTGGGGGGAGCCAAAAACATTCAGTACTTC.

This chain joins TRBV4-2 and TRBJ2-7; no clear D. The V gene lost 0 bases and the J gene lost 6 bases, with 12 bases spanning the gap. Germline-derived CDR1 and CDR2 are LGHNA and YNFKEQ. The CDR3 contains 14 residues. The CDR3 DNA is TGTGCCAGCAGCCAAGAGGGTTTAGCACCCGAGCAGTACTTC. Encoded protein: CASSQEGLAPEQYF.

This clone is judged medium-sized. The chain recombines TRBV10-2 with TRBJ2-1; the match to TRBD1 covers 9 bases. The CDR3 sequence is 13 residues long. The V gene end was trimmed by 8 bases and the J gene end by 8 bases; junction bases not matched to a gene: 7. The V gene's germline CDR1 is WSHSY and CDR2 SAAADI. Written as DNA, the CDR3 is TGCGCCAGCTCTGGGACAGGGAGGGATGAGCAGTTCTTC. It translates to CASSGTGRDEQFF.

J is TRBJ2-1 and V is TRBV7-2, with 7 bases identical to TRBD2. CDR1 is SGHTA and CDR2 is FQGNSA in the germline V gene. V lost 5 bases to trimming and J lost 5 bases; unmatched junction nucleotides: 9. This CDR3 has 15 amino acids. As DNA, the CDR3 is TGTGCCAGCAGCCCCCGCGAGCGGGGTAACAATGAGCAGTTCTTC. Amino acid sequence: CASSPRERGNNEQFF.

The chain recombines TRBV7-9 with TRBJ2-7, with TRBD1 matching over 9 bases. J lost 6 bases, V lost 2 bases, and 8 bases had no gene match. Germline V gives CDR1 SEHNR, CDR2 FQNEAQ (reference sequence). This CDR3 has 15 amino acids. CDR3 coding DNA: TGTGCCAGCAGCTTACACCGGGACAGGGCCACCGAGCAGTACTTC. Translation: CASSLHRDRATEQYF. The whole variable domain, remainder taken from reference TRBV7-9 and TRBJ2-7, is DTGVSQNPRHKITKRGQNVTFRCDPISEHNRLYWYRQTLGQGPEFLTYFQNEAQLEKSRLLSDRFSAERPKGSFSTLEIQRTEQGDSAMYLCASSLHRDRATEQYFGPGTRLTVT.

The CDR3 DNA reads TGTGCCAGCAGTTTACGGCCCTACGGCCAGGGAGGCTACACCTTC. The encoded protein is CASSLRPYGQGGYTF. The chain combines TRBV27 with TRBJ1-2, with D possibly matching TRBD1 (5 bases). Germline V gives CDR1 MNHEY, CDR2 SMNVEV (reference sequence). The CDR3 sequence is 15 residues long. Trimming removed 2 bases from V and 8 bases from J, with 18 bases in between.